What follows are 9 T cell receptor beta chains derived from one specimen sequenced in a study of beta chain features in type 1 diabetes (dated by TCRdb to between 2018 and 2020). Library method: the immunoSEQ multiplex PCR assay. The entire amount of isolated RNA was reverse transcribed using the High Capacity cDNA Reverse Transcription Kit, so the sequenced TCRB transcripts were expressed ones. Imported from immuneACCESS, the table was reduced by TCRdb to in-frame sequences with V and J called. These copies leave out some clones; in studies compared against another copy, an unresolved V gene accounts for under half, and the cause of the remainder is not known. The sample includes 130,000 to 150,000 clones, with around 51% observed a single time. The top ten constitute roughly 0.43% of the sample. Sequences were obtained from Tregs from blood. What this sample's cell subset or site label stands for: regulatory CD4+ T cells. Every receptor here comes from a man in his late teens or twenties in good health.

CDR3 bases: TGTGCCAGCAGCTTAATGGGACTAGCGGGGAGCACAGATACGCAGTATTTT. This codes for CASSLMGLAGSTDTQYF. The V call is TRBV7-2, the J call TRBJ2-3; TRBD2 matches 13 bases. V shed 2 bases, J shed 0 bases, and the junction held 2 bases outside the gene matches. This CDR3 contains 17 residues. From germline, CDR1 is SGHTA and CDR2 FQGNSA.

For this clone: At one of its ends the junction is not consistent with the germline gene, which may arise from a read error. The chain couples TRBV7-9 to TRBJ1-1, with a tentative D call TRBD1 (5 bases). Germline V gene sequence: CDR1 SEHNR, CDR2 FQNEAQ (reference sequence). The CDR3 contains 13 residues. As DNA, the CDR3 is TGTGCCGGCAGCTCAATGGGGGGAATTGAAGCTTTCTTT. This translates into CAGSSMGGIEAFF. Filled out from reference TRBV7-9 and TRBJ1-1, the complete variable domain reads DTGVSQNPRHKITKRGQNVTFRCDPISEHNRLYWYRQTLGQGPEFLTYFQNEAQLEKSRLLSDRFSAERPKGSFSTLEIQRTEQGDSAMYLCAGSSMGGIEAFFGQGTRLTVV.

To note about this clone: The same CDR3 is also encoded by other DNA sequences in this sample. The chain has TRBV15 and TRBJ2-3; D unresolved. The CDR3 is 12 amino acids. Trimming left V 0 bases short and J 5 bases short, with 3 bases between. Per germline, CDR1 LNHNV and CDR2 YYDKDF (reference sequence). The CDR3 sequence: CATSRDRDTQYF. CDR3 bases: TGTGCCACCAGCAGAGATCGAGATACGCAGTATTTT.

This clone was counted between two and nine times. V is TRBV5-1 and J is TRBJ2-2; 10 nucleotides agree with TRBD2. The CDR3 extends over 17 amino acids. Germline V gene lookup returns CDR1 SGHRS and CDR2 YFSETQ. Trimming took 7 bases from V and 0 from J; bases not matched to a gene: 9. Here the CDR3 reads CASLLAGGAANTGELFF. The CDR3 DNA sequence: TGCGCCAGCTTGTTAGCGGGGGGCGCAGCGAACACCGGGGAGCTGTTTTTT.

This clone was observed a handful of times. The rearrangement uses TRBV27 and TRBJ1-2; a weak D match, TRBD1 (6 bases). The CDR3 spans 15 residues. CDR1 and CDR2 (germline): MNHEY, SMNVEV (reference sequence). Deletions cut 1 base from V and 3 bases from J, with 12 bases between. The CDR3 sequence is CASSLFTGSHYGYTF. As DNA, the CDR3 is TGTGCCAGCAGTTTATTTACAGGGAGCCACTATGGCTACACCTTC.

The chain employs TRBV5-5 and TRBJ1-6, with 7 bases matching TRBD1. CDR1 is SGHKS and CDR2 is YYEKEE in the germline V gene (reference sequence). There are 16 residues in the CDR3. V shed 2 bases and J 6 bases; nucleotides not matched to a gene: 8. In DNA form, the CDR3 reads TGTGCCAGCAGCTTCTTCCAGGGGGTCGGTAATTCACCCCTCCACTTT. Translation gives CASSFFQGVGNSPLHF.

A few counts support this clone. This chain uses TRBV18 with TRBJ1-2, with 12 bases identical to TRBD1. V was pared by 2 bases and J by 6 bases, with 1 base of the junction left unmatched. The CDR3 extends over 14 amino acids. The germline gives CDR1 KGHSH, CDR2 LQKENI. CDR3: CASSPGTGGHGYTF. The CDR3 DNA follows: TGTGCCAGCTCACCAGGGACAGGGGGCCATGGCTACACCTTC.

The chain links TRBV7-2 to TRBJ1-5; 7 bases are shared with TRBD1. The germline CDR1 and CDR2 sequences are SGHTA and FQGNSA. The CDR3 loop spans 15 amino acids. Trimming at V came to 2 bases and at J to 0 bases, leaving 1 base not matched to a gene. As DNA, the CDR3 is TGTGCCAGCAGCTTAAGGGGGCATAGCAATCAGCCCCAGCATTTT. Its translation: CASSLRGHSNQPQHF.

The chain combines TRBV19 with TRBJ2-5; D might be TRBD2 (6 bases). This CDR3 spans 15 amino acids. Trimming removed 5 bases at V and 4 bases at J, with 17 bases between. Per germline, CDR1 LNHDA and CDR2 SQIVND (reference sequence). Here the CDR3 DNA reads TGTGCCAGTAGTCTTCCGGGAGTGTACGCAGAGACCCAGTACTTC. It yields the protein CASSLPGVYAETQYF.